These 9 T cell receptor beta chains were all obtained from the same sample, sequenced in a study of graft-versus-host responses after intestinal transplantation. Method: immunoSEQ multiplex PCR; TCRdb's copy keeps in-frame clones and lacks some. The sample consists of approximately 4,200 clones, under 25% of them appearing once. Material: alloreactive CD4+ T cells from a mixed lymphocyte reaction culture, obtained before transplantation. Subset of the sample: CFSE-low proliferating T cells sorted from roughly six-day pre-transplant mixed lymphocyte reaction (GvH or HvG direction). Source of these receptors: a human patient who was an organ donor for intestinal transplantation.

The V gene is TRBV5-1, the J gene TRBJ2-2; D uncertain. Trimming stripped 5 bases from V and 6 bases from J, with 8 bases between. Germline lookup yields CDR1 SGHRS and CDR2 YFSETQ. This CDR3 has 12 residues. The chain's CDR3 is CASSLFAGELFF. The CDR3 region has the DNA TGCGCCAGCAGTCTTTTCGCCGGGGAGCTGTTTTTT. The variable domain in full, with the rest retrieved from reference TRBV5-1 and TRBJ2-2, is KAGVTQTPRYLIKTRGQQVTLSCSPISGHRSVSWYQQTPGQGLQFLFEYFSETQRNKGNFPGRFSGRQFSNSRSEMNVSTLELGDSALYLCASSLFAGELFFGEGSRLTVL.

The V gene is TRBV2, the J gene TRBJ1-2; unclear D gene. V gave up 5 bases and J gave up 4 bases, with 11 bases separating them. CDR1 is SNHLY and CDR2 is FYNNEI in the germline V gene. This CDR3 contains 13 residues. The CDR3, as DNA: TGTGCCAGCAGTCCGATGGAGTTCTATGGCTACACCTTC. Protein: CASSPMEFYGYTF.

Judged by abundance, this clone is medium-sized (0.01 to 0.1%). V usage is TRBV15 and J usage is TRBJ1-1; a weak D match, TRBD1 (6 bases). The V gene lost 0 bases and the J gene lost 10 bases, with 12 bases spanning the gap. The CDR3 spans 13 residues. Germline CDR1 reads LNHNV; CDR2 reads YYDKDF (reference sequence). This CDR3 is CATSRDHGRGAFF. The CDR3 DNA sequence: TGTGCCACCAGCAGAGATCATGGCAGGGGAGCTTTCTTT. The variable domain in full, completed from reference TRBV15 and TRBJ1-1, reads DAMVIQNPRYQVTQFGKPVTLSCSQTLNHNVMYWYQQKSSQAPKLLFHYYDKDFNNEADTPDNFQSRRPNTSFCFLDIRSPGLGDTAMYLCATSRDHGRGAFFGQGTRLTVV.

The CDR3 is CASSQGHGGGSGANVLTF. CDR3 coding DNA: TGCGCCAGCAGCCAGGGTCATGGGGGGGGCTCTGGGGCCAACGTCCTGACTTTC. This chain uses TRBV5-1 with TRBJ2-6, with TRBD2 identical over 7 bases. There are 18 residues in the CDR3. The germline gives CDR1 SGHRS, CDR2 YFSETQ. Trimming removed 4 bases from V and 0 bases from J; junction bases left unmatched: 10. Combining the CDR3 with reference TRBV5-1 and TRBJ2-6 gives the whole variable domain KAGVTQTPRYLIKTRGQQVTLSCSPISGHRSVSWYQQTPGQGLQFLFEYFSETQRNKGNFPGRFSGRQFSNSRSEMNVSTLELGDSALYLCASSQGHGGGSGANVLTFGAGSRLTVL.

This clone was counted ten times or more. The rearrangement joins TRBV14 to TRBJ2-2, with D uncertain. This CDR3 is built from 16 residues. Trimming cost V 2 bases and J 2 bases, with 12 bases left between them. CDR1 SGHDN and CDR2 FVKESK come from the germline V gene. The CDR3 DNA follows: TGTGCCAGCAGCCAACGGCAGGTCACAAACACCGGGGAGCTGTTTTTT. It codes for CASSQRQVTNTGELFF.

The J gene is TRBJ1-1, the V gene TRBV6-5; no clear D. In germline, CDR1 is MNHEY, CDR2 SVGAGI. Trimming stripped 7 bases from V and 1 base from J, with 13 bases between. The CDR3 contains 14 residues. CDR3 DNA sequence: TGTGCCAGCACCGAACTTAGACAGAACACTGAAGCTTTCTTT. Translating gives CASTELRQNTEAFF.

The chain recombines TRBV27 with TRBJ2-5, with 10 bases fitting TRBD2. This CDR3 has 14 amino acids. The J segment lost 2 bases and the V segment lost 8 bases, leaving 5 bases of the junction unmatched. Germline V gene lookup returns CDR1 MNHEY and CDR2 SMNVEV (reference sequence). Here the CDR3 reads CASGEREGQETQYF. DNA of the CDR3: TGTGCCAGCGGCGAGCGGGAGGGACAAGAGACCCAGTACTTC.

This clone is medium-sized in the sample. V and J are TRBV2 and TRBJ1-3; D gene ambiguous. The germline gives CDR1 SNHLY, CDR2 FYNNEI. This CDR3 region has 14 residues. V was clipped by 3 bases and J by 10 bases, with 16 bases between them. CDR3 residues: CASSERELITTIYF. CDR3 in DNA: TGTGCCAGCAGTGAGCGAGAACTTATAACTACCATATATTTT.

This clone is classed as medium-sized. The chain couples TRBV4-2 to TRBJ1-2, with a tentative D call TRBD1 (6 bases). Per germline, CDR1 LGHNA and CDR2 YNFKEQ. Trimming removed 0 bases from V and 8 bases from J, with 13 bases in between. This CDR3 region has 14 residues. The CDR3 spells CASSQDSTGTGYTF. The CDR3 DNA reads TGTGCCAGCAGCCAAGATTCGACAGGAACCGGCTACACCTTC.